Following are 22 T cell receptor beta chains from one sample sequenced in a study of CD8 T cells in ankylosing spondylitis. TCRdb redid the calling of the 5' RACE reads with MiXCR, one entry per CDR3 protein. Of roughly 240,000 distinct CDR3 sequences in the sample, 7% to 10% are singletons; the top ten hold around 4.8%. Sequenced material: blood, either unsorted or a sorted T cell fraction (not recorded which). The source of these receptors is a female donor with ankylosing spondylitis or in good health (not recorded which).

This clonotype was counted only a few times. This chain links TRBV18 with TRBJ1-1; D remains ambiguous. Trimming took off 0 bases at V and 4 bases at J, with 9 bases between the two ends. This CDR3 has 14 amino acids. CDR1 KGHSH and CDR2 LQKENI come from the germline V gene. CDR3 sequence reads: CASSPPRVITEAFF. In DNA form, the CDR3 reads TGTGCCAGCTCACCACCGCGGGTTATCACTGAAGCTTTCTTT.

This clonotype has ten or more counts. This chain uses TRBV12-3 or TRBV12-4 with TRBJ2-1; 9 bases are shared with TRBD2. V was clipped by 3 bases and J by 0 bases; unmatched bases: 0. The CDR3 is 15 residues long. The CDR3 loop is CASSFSGSSYNEQFF. Written as DNA, the CDR3 is TGTGCCAGCAGTTTTAGCGGGAGCTCCTACAATGAGCAGTTCTTC.

There are many counts of this clonotype. This chain links TRBV29-1 with TRBJ1-2; no definite D call. Germline lookup yields CDR1 SQVTM and CDR2 ANQGSEA. Deletions cut 1 base from V and 14 bases from J, with 14 bases between. The CDR3 spans 11 residues. The chain's CDR3 is CSVEGNDVITF. The CDR3 DNA sequence: TGCAGCGTTGAAGGGAACGATGTTATAACCTTC.

Comment on this clonotype: Since a much larger clone is just one base distant, this may be a read error. This rearrangement joins TRBV20-1 to TRBJ1-2; possible D gene TRBD1, 5 bases. Deletions cut 1 base from V and 1 base from J, with 10 bases between. CDR1 is DFQATT and CDR2 is SNEGSKA in the germline V gene (reference sequence). The CDR3 covers 14 residues. The CDR3 bases are TGCAGTGCTAGAGGCCGACAGTATAACTATGGCTACACCTTC. It specifies CSARGRQYNYGYTF.

At least ten counts were recorded for this clonotype. The V gene is TRBV4-3, the J gene TRBJ2-1; a weak D match, TRBD2 (7 bases). The CDR3 is 16 residues long. Germline assignment: CDR1 LGHNA and CDR2 YSLEER. Between the trimmed V and J ends, which lost 0 bases and 4 bases, there was a span of 13 bases. In DNA, the CDR3 is TGCGCCAGCAGCCAAGATGGGAGGGGGGGATACAATGAGCAGTTCTTC. Protein product: CASSQDGRGGYNEQFF.

In its sample, this clonotype was seen a few times. The chain employs TRBV7-2 and TRBJ1-1; D remains ambiguous. Germline CDR1 and CDR2: SGHTA and FQGNSA. The CDR3 covers 13 residues. The germline V and J ends were trimmed by 6 bases and 0 bases, with 8 bases remaining between them. CDR3 in amino acids: CASSIQLNTEAFF. The CDR3 bases are TGTGCCAGCAGTATACAGTTGAACACTGAAGCTTTCTTT.

In its sample, this clonotype was seen many times. J is TRBJ1-4 and V is TRBV20-1; D gene unclear. V lost 6 bases and J 10 bases, leaving 12 bases between the germline ends. The CDR3 has 11 residues. The germline CDR1 and CDR2 sequences are DFQATT and SNEGSKA (reference sequence). This CDR3 is CSAEEGRKLFF. The CDR3, as DNA: TGCAGTGCCGAAGAGGGTCGAAAACTGTTTTTT.

This clonotype was seen repeatedly, ten times or more. This chain uses TRBV6-1 with TRBJ2-1, with 12 positions matching TRBD2. The CDR3 is 18 amino acids. V shed 8 bases and J 2 bases; nucleotides not matched to a gene: 13. Germline V gives CDR1 MNHNS, CDR2 SASEGT. The DNA of the CDR3 is TGTGCCAGCTCACCGGGACTAGCGGGCCACCCTACCTACAATGAGCAGTTCTTC. It is translated as CASSPGLAGHPTYNEQFF.

This clonotype has a count of ten or more. The chain uses TRBV10-3 and TRBJ1-2; D perhaps matches TRBD1 (6 bases). Trimming shortened V by 11 bases and J by 9 bases, and 25 bases separated the two germline ends. CDR3 size: 14 residues. From germline, CDR1 is ENHRY and CDR2 SYGVKD. The CDR3 reads CASRQWVQGQSYTF. The CDR3 coding sequence is TGTGCCTCAAGGCAATGGGTACAGGGCCAAAGCTACACCTTC.

There are many counts of this clonotype. The V gene is TRBV29-1, the J gene TRBJ1-1, with a weak D call TRBD1 (5 bases). Germline values: CDR1 SQVTM, CDR2 ANQGSEA. V lost 4 bases, J lost 0 bases, and 6 bases lay in between. This CDR3 is 12 amino acids long. DNA for the CDR3: TGCAGCGTTGGAGGGGTGAACACTGAAGCTTTCTTT. This codes for CSVGGVNTEAFF.

A few counts support this clonotype. The chain couples TRBV7-9 to TRBJ2-1, with 9 nucleotides matching TRBD1. V gave up 5 bases and J gave up 8 bases; unmatched junction bases: 10. Germline values: CDR1 SEHNR, CDR2 FQNEAQ (reference sequence). CDR3 length equals 15 residues. CDR3 DNA sequence: TGTGCCAGCAGCCCTGGACAGGGGTTGGCGGATGAGCAGTTCTTC. As protein: CASSPGQGLADEQFF.

This clonotype has at least ten counts. This chain joins TRBV11-2 and TRBJ2-5; no definite D call. The V end lost 6 bases, the J end lost 5 bases, and 10 bases lay between the germline ends. CDR1 and CDR2 (germline): SGHAT, FQNNGV. The CDR3 is 12 amino acids. CDR3 sequence reads: CASSLSRETQYF. The CDR3 coding sequence is TGTGCCAGCAGTTTGTCCCGGGAGACCCAGTACTTC. The entire variable domain, with the rest obtained from reference TRBV11-2 and TRBJ2-5, is as follows: EAGVAQSPRYKIIEKRQSVAFWCNPISGHATLYWYQQILGQGPKLLIQFQNNGVVDDSQLPKDRFSAERLKGVDSTLKIQPAKLEDSAVYLCASSLSRETQYFGPGTRLLVL.

This clonotype was counted ten times or more. The genes are TRBV20-1 and TRBJ2-3; weak D call: TRBD2 (8 bases). The V gene lost 4 bases and the J gene lost 4 bases, with 15 bases spanning the gap. The CDR3 runs to 14 residues. CDR1 is DFQATT, CDR2 SNEGSKA, per germline (reference sequence). CDR3 DNA: TGCAGTGCTACCGGGACTAGGGGGCCAGATACGCAGTATTTT. It translates to CSATGTRGPDTQYF.

The sample holds many counts of this clonotype. The chain is built from TRBV20-1 and TRBJ2-1, with D perhaps TRBD1 (6 bases). This CDR3 has 15 amino acids. V lost 6 bases and J 6 bases, leaving 21 bases between the germline ends. Germline CDR1 DFQATT, CDR2 SNEGSKA (reference sequence). The CDR3 DNA reads TGCAGTGCCCGCACCCCCACAGGGACCCGCAATGAGCAGTTCTTC. Encoded protein: CSARTPTGTRNEQFF.

This clonotype occurred many times. The chain combines TRBV4-3 with TRBJ2-1; D gene unclear. V was trimmed by 2 bases and J by 2 bases, leaving 10 bases between them. This CDR3 is 15 amino acids long. Germline CDR1 and CDR2: LGHNA and YSLEER. For the CDR3, the DNA is TGCGCCAGCAGCCAACACCTGGGGACCTACAATGAGCAGTTCTTC. Protein product: CASSQHLGTYNEQFF.

This clonotype was counted at least ten times. At one boundary the junction diverges from the germline segment, which might be a read error. This rearrangement joins TRBV5-1 to TRBJ2-7, with 7 bases identical to TRBD2. CDR1 SGHRS and CDR2 YFSETQ come from the germline V gene. The CDR3 has 12 residues. This chain's CDR3 is CASSETGTNWRF. CDR3 nucleotide sequence: TGCGCCAGCAGCGAAACCGGGACTAACTGGAGGTTC. Supplemented by reference TRBV5-1 and TRBJ2-7, the full variable domain reads KAGVTQTPRYLIKTRGQQVTLSCSPISGHRSVSWYQQTPGQGLQFLFEYFSETQRNKGNFPGRFSGRQFSNSRSEMNVSTLELGDSALYLCASSETGTNWRFGPGTRLTVT.

This clonotype was counted at least ten times. The gene calls are TRBV29-1 and TRBJ2-5; 7 nucleotides agree with TRBD2. Germline assignment: CDR1 SQVTM and CDR2 ANQGSEA. The trim removed 4 bases at V and 2 bases at J, leaving 10 bases unmatched. The CDR3 sequence is 15 residues long. The CDR3 nucleotides are TGCAGCGTTGGGCTTGTGGGGGGGAGTCAAGAGACCCAGTACTTC. Its protein is CSVGLVGGSQETQYF. The whole variable domain, filled in from reference TRBV29-1 and TRBJ2-5, reads SAVISQKPSRDICQRGTSLTIQCQVDSQVTMMFWYRQQPGQSLTLIATANQGSEATYESGFVIDKFPISRPNLTFSTLTVSNMSPEDSSIYLCSVGLVGGSQETQYFGPGTRLLVL.

This clonotype showed up just a few times. The V and J genes are TRBV20-1 and TRBJ1-1; TRBD1 agrees at 7 bases. With V trimmed by 5 bases and J by 1 base, 16 bases remained unmatched. The CDR3 spans 17 residues. CDR1 and CDR2 (germline): DFQATT, SNEGSKA (reference sequence). CDR3 nucleotide sequence: TGCAGTGCTCCCGACCGAACAGGGGACTGGAGGAACACTGAAGCTTTCTTT. It specifies CSAPDRTGDWRNTEAFF.

V usage is TRBV20-1 and J usage is TRBJ2-4, with 10 bases matching TRBD1. The CDR3 consists of 15 residues. With V trimmed by 5 bases and J by 0 bases, 4 bases remained unmatched. The germline V gene encodes CDR1 DFQATT and CDR2 SNEGSKA (reference sequence). CDR3 sequence: CSAGQGGAAKNIQYF. As DNA, the CDR3 is TGCAGTGCTGGACAGGGGGGGGCAGCCAAAAACATTCAGTACTTC.

Many counts were recorded for this clonotype. The chain couples TRBV29-1 to TRBJ1-2; 7 nucleotides line up with TRBD1. The J segment lost 1 base and the V segment lost 4 bases, leaving 6 bases of the junction unmatched. This CDR3 is 14 amino acids long. Germline lookup yields CDR1 SQVTM and CDR2 ANQGSEA. The CDR3 is CSVAGGTSNYGYTF. In DNA form, the CDR3 reads TGCAGCGTTGCAGGGGGAACGAGTAACTATGGCTACACCTTC.

The sample holds many counts of this clonotype. The rearrangement joins TRBV20-1 to TRBJ2-1; D ambiguous. This CDR3 is 14 amino acids long. Deletions cut 0 bases from V and 6 bases from J, with 12 bases between. Germline V CDR1 and CDR2: DFQATT, SNEGSKA (reference sequence). CDR3 nucleotides: TGCAGTGCTAGAGATGGAGACTTTCCCAATGAGCAGTTCTTC. Protein sequence: CSARDGDFPNEQFF.

This clonotype was seen more than once but under ten times. The V call is TRBV20-1, the J call TRBJ2-2, with 9 bases identical to TRBD2. Per the germline V gene, CDR1 is DFQATT and CDR2 is SNEGSKA (reference sequence). The trim removed 0 bases at V and 5 bases at J, leaving 13 bases unmatched. The CDR3 totals 18 residues. The CDR3 is CSARDGVAGVSDTGELFF. For the CDR3, the DNA is TGCAGTGCTAGAGATGGGGTAGCGGGAGTATCAGATACCGGGGAGCTGTTTTTT.